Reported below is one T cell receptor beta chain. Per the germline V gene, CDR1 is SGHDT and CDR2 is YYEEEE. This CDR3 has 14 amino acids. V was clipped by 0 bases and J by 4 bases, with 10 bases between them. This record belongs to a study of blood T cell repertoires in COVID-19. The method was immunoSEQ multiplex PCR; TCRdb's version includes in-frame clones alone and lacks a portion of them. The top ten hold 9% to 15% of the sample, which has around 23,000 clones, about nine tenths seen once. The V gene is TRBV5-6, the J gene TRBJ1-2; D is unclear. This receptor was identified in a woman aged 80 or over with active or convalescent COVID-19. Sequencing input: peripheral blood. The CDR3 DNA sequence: TGTGCCAGCAGCTTGGGCCAGGTGGGCTATGGCTACACCTTC. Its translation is CASSLGQVGYGYTF.